This T cell receptor (beta chain) was retrieved from a study of circulating CD8 cells and anti-PD-1 response in melanoma (TCRdb year 2020). With regard to the full study: Nivolumab was administered to patients intravenously at 3 mg/kg every 2 weeks. PD-1 on on-treatment samples was detected using a biotinylated anti-human IgG4 antibody. The melanoma cohort included some 13 patients, of whom seven received anti-PD-1 as first-line therapy and six had previously received targeted therapy or immunotherapy. The TCR repertoire analysis included around 11 melanoma patients, of whom 7 were non-responders and 4 were responders. Responders were defined as patients showing complete or partial responses, and non-responders as patients showing stable or progressive disease (RECIST v1.1). Overall results and qualifications from the work: Repertoires were mostly private between subsets, with fewer than 7.5% of TRB clonotypes shared at M1, and the greatest sharing occurred between DPOS and TIGIT. The DNEG repertoire had the highest diversity, the PD-1 and DPOS repertoires had similar and higher clonality, and the TIGIT repertoires had the lowest diversity. Because material was limited, most experiments were generally run without replicates. Because tumor material was not accessible, tumor reactivity was instead assessed by peptide assays on expanded sorted subsets. Only baseline and M1 samples, drawn from a small cohort with few responders, went into the published TCR repertoire comparisons. The cohort included both treatment-naive and previously treated patients, and the authors noted that this mix could influence results.

Sequenced using a NextSeq 500. The QIAseq Immune Repertoire RNA Library Kit, Human TCR Panel, was used to prepare TCR libraries from 15 ng of total RNA. Sequencing of the TCR libraries was done on an Illumina NextSeq with a Mid Output V2 kit and asymmetric 261x41 paired-end reads. Every TCR library was diluted to 4 to 4.5 nM, then pooled, denatured and loaded at approximately 0.96 pM. Per the original workflow: Processing of the TCR FASTQ files took place in the QIAGEN GeneGlobe Data Analysis Center, and downstream analysis was done in R 3.5.2. Clonality was calculated as one minus Shannon entropy normalized by the log of the number of unique productive sequences. For each subset, Fisher exact tests at 5% FDR were used to find TRA or TRB clonotypes whose abundance differed between baseline and M1. Clonotypes with differential abundance were put into four groups: emerging, expanding, contracting or non-expanding/contracting. Morisita's overlap index was used to measure how much repertoires overlapped between patients. Starting from the raw public reads, TCRdb applied fastp trimming at Q25, assembled clones with MiXCR and retained in-frame beta chains. Duplicate CDR3 protein sequences are folded into a single record with the most common DNA and genes. The V and J calls were not made by the authors but by TCRdb's processing. The sample table contains some 830 distinct CDR3 sequences; only one count was recorded for 6% to 9.5% of them. The top ten clonotypes cover more than 25% of the sample.

The V and J ends are trimmed by 3 bases and 0 bases, leaving 13 bases between them. CDR1 and CDR2, per the germline V gene, are SGHTS and YDEGEE. From cysteine to phenylalanine, the CDR3 is 16 amino acids long. The sequence is cut down to CDR3 DNA, 48 bases in frame from base 1. This clonotype was picked up one time. No cognate antigen has been identified for it. It has no much larger one-base neighbor in the sample; base qualities were not kept. One read represents weak support. Using a BD FACSAria II cell sorter, four subsets defined by PD-1 and/or TIGIT were sorted from live CD3+CD8+TCRalphabeta+ cells. Circulating CD8 T cells were sorted into four subsets by PD-1 and TIGIT expression to characterize their relevance to anti-PD-1 therapy response. For each sorted CD8 T-cell subset, both the TCR alpha and TCR beta chains were sequenced. Peripheral blood was collected at three points: before the first anti-PD-1 injection, after two injections and after four injections. PBMCs were isolated immediately by Ficoll gradient centrifugation. Until use, PBMCs were cryopreserved in liquid nitrogen in RPMI containing roughly 21% FCS and about 10% DMSO. After thawing, PBMCs were stained with a viability dye plus antibodies against CD3, CD8alpha, TCRalphabeta, PD-1 and TIGIT. The RNeasy Kit was used to extract total RNA, and all samples had a RIN greater than 7.

This sequence was found in a human donor with melanoma. The rearranged chain carries TRBV5-8 and TRBJ2-4; the D gene is perhaps TRBD1, from 6 matching bases. The starting material was CD8+ T cells from PBMCs, obtained at baseline or after one month of anti-PD-1 therapy (not recorded which). The CDR3 region: CASSSGQTLAKNIQYF. The DNA is TGTGCCAGCAGCTCCGGACAGACTCTAGCCAAAAACATTCAGTACTTC.